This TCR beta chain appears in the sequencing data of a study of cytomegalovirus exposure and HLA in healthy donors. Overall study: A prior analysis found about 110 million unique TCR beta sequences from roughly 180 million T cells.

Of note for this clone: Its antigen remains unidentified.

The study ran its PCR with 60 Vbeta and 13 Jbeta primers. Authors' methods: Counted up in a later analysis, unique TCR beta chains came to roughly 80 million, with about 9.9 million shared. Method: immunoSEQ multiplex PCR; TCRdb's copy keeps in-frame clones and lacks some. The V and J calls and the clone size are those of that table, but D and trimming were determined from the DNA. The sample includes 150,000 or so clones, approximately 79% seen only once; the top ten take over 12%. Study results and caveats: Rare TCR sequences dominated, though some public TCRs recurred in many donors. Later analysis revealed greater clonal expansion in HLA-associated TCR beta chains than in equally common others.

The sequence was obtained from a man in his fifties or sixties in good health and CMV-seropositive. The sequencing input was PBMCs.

The CDR3 reads CASSPGQGKFYGYTF. The CDR3 nucleotides are TGCGCCAGCAGCCCCGGACAGGGGAAATTTTATGGCTACACCTTC. The rearrangement links TRBV5-1 to TRBJ1-2, with 9 positions matching TRBD1. V gave up 4 bases and J gave up 5 bases; unmatched junction bases: 9. CDR1 is SGHRS and CDR2 is YFSETQ in the germline V gene. This CDR3 has 15 residues.